This TCR beta chain was identified in a study of blood T cell repertoires in COVID-19 (dated by TCRdb to 2020 to 2022). As for the study more broadly: Samples covering the acute and convalescent phases of COVID-19 were provided by collaborators in the United States, Italy and Spain. A de-identified subject ID, COVID-19 status, age in years and sex were almost always included in the sample metadata. The prospective study material was composed of cDNA or gDNA derived from T cells, B-cell-depleted T cells, or PBMCs. Where HLA class I and class II types were available, the types were taken from metadata supplied by the sample provider, not from assay-based typing. The samples were drawn from the first 160 participants of the ongoing ImmuneRACE study and from roughly 1,300 subjects provided by 6 global collaborators. The repertoires were released in a freely available public database intended as a resource for research on the immune response to SARS-CoV-2. Subjects who had been exposed to COVID-19, were actively infected with it, or had recovered from it provided the deeply sampled blood TCRbeta repertoires that made up the dataset.

The study at large found these results: The amount of clinical and demographic metadata varied by source and participant and was provided uncurated.

Trimming costs V 6 bases and J 3 bases, and their ends lie 11 bases apart. The germline V gene (reference sequence) supplies CDR1 LNHDA and CDR2 SQIVND. The CDR3, from cysteine to phenylalanine, totals 13 residues. This entry keeps only the CDR3 DNA: 39 bases, framed from base 1. At one collaborating source in Seattle, patients were enrolled during active infection and were followed longitudinally through the course of disease. The collaborating institutions used their own protocols to collect whole blood in K2EDTA tubes. For TCRbeta analysis, collaborators shipped samples as frozen whole blood, isolated PBMCs, or DNA extracted from either of those sample types. On this clone: Its specific antigen is unknown. No base quality values were provided; no much bigger clone lies one nucleotide off.

The immunoSEQ Assay, a bias-controlled multiplex PCR, was used to amplify TCRbeta CDR3 regions from genomic DNA. Processing in the source paper ran as follows. The number of nucleated cells in each sample was estimated from the amplification of reference gene primers within the assay. To quantify the absolute abundance of each unique TCRbeta CDR3 rearrangement, sequence reads were collapsed and filtered. For each sample, productive Simpson clonality was calculated as the square root of Simpson's diversity index over productive rearrangements. The table comes from immuneACCESS by way of TCRdb, which keeps in-frame sequences with V and J called. Part of the clones is missing from these tables; in studies checked, under half for an unresolved V gene and the rest for unknown reasons. V and J calls and clone size are given by that table; D and trimming were obtained from the DNA. Present in this sample are more than 150,000 clones, 80% to 90% of which were seen just once. About an eighth of the sample is taken by the ten largest.

The chain is made from TRBV19 and TRBJ1-1; D gene: possibly TRBD1, on 5 matching bases. The sequence came from an older woman with COVID-19, enrolled during active disease. The sample consisted of peripheral blood. The CDR3 reads CASSPPGDTEAFF. The sequenced DNA: TGTGCCAGTAGCCCGCCGGGGGACACTGAAGCTTTCTTT.